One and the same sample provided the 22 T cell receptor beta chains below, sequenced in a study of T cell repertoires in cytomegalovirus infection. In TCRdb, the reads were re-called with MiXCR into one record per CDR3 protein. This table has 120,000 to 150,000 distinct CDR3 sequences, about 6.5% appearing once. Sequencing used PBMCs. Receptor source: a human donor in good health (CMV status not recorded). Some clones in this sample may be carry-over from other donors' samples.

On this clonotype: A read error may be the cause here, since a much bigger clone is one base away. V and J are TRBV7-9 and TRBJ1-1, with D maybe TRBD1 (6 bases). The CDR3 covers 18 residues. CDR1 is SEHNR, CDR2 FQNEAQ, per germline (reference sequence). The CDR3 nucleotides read TGTGCCAGCACCGAGGCGGGGGGCGGATGGATAGGGAACTCTGAAGCTTTCTTT. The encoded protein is CASTEAGGGWIGNSEAFF. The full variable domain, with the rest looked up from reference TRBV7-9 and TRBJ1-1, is DTGVSQNPRHKITKRGQNVTFRCDPISEHNRLYWYRQTLGQGPEFLTYFQNEAQLEKSRLLSDRFSAERPKGSFSTLEIQRTEQGDSAMYLCASTEAGGGWIGNSEAFFGQGTRLTVV.

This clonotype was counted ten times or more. This chain's CDR3 is CASSLTFGGTGELFF. The CDR3 DNA is TGTGCCAGCAGCTTAACTTTCGGGGGCACCGGGGAGCTGTTTTTT. The rearrangement joins TRBV7-2 to TRBJ2-2; D is perhaps TRBD2 (6 bases). Per germline, CDR1 SGHTA and CDR2 FQGNSA. With 2 bases removed from V and 4 bases from J, the gap between germline ends came to 11 bases. CDR3 length equals 15 residues.

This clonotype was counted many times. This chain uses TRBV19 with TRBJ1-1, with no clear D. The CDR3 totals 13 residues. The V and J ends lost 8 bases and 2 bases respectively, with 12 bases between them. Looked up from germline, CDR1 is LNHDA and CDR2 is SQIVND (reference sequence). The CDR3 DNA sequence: TGTGCCAGTTTTGCACAAAGAAACACTGAAGCTTTCTTT. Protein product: CASFAQRNTEAFF.

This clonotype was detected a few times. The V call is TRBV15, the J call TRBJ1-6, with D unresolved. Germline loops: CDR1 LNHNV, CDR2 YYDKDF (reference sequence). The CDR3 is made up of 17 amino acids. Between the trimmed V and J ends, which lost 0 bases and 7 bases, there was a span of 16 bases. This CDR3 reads CATSRDPWSSGNSPLHF. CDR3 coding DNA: TGTGCCACCAGCAGAGATCCGTGGTCTTCGGGCAATTCACCCCTCCACTTT.

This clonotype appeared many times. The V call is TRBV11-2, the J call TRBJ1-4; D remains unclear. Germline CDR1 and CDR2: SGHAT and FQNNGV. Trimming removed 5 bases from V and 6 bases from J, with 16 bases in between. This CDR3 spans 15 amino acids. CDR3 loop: CASSHVRRGDEKLFF. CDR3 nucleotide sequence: TGTGCCAGCAGCCACGTAAGGCGCGGGGATGAAAAACTGTTTTTT. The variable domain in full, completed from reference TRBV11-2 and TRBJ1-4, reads EAGVAQSPRYKIIEKRQSVAFWCNPISGHATLYWYQQILGQGPKLLIQFQNNGVVDDSQLPKDRFSAERLKGVDSTLKIQPAKLEDSAVYLCASSHVRRGDEKLFFGSGTQLSVL.

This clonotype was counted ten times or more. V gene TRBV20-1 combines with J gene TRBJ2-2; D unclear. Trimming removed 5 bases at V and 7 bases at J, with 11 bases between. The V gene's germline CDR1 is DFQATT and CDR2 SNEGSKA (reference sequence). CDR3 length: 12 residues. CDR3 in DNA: TGCAGTGCTTTCAAAGAGAACGGGGAGCTGTTTTTT. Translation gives CSAFKENGELFF.

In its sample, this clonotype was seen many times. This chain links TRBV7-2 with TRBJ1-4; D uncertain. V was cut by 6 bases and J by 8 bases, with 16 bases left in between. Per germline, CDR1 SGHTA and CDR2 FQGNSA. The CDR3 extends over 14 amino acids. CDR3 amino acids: CASRLQRVGEKLFF. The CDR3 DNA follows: TGTGCCAGCAGGCTACAGCGAGTCGGCGAAAAACTGTTTTTT.

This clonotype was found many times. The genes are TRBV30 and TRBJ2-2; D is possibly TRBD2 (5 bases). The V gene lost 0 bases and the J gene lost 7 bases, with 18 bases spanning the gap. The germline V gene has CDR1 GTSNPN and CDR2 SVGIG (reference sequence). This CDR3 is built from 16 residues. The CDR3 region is CAWSVPSGVNGGELFF. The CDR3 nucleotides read TGTGCCTGGAGTGTACCGTCCGGGGTGAATGGCGGGGAGCTGTTTTTT. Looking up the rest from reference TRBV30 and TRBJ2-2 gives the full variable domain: SQTIHQWPATLVQPVGSPLSLECTVEGTSNPNLYWYRQAAGRGLQLLFYSVGIGQISSEVPQNLSASRPQDRQFILSSKKLLLSDSGFYLCAWSVPSGVNGGELFFGEGSRLTVL.

The CDR3 loop is CSADGQGAYEQYF. The CDR3 DNA reads as TGCAGTGCGGACGGACAGGGTGCCTACGAGCAGTACTTC. The genes are TRBV20-1 and TRBJ2-7, with TRBD1 identical over 8 bases. The CDR3 runs 13 residues. Losses at the gene ends were 6 bases for V and 2 bases for J; bases not matched to a gene: 6. Germline V gene lookup returns CDR1 DFQATT and CDR2 SNEGSKA (reference sequence).

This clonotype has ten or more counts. The chain's CDR3 is CASSLPGTGENNEQFF. Written as DNA, the CDR3 is TGTGCCAGCAGTTTACCGGGGACAGGGGAAAACAATGAGCAGTTCTTC. The rearrangement joins TRBV28 to TRBJ2-1, with 10 bases aligning to TRBD1. The CDR3 has 16 residues. Trimming cost V 2 bases and J 5 bases; bases outside gene matches: 6. Germline CDR1 reads MDHEN; CDR2 reads SYDVKM.

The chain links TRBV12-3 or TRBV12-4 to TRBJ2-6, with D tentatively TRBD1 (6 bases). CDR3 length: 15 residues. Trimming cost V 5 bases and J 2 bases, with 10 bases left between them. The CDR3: CASSTGPPGANVLTF. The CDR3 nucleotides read TGTGCCAGCAGTACAGGGCCCCCTGGGGCCAACGTCCTGACTTTC.

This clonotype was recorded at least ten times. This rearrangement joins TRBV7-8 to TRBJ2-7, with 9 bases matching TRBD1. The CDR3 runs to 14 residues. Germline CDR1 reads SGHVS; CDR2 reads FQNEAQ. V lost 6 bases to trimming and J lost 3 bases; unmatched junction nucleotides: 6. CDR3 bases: TGTGCCAGCAGACTCGGGACAGGGAACTACGAGCAGTACTTC. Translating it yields CASRLGTGNYEQYF.

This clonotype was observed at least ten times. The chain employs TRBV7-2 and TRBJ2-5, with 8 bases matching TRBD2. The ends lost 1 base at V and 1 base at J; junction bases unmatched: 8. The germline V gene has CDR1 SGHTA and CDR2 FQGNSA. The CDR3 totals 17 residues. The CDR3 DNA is TGTGCCAGCAGCTTAGTGGGCGGGGGGTCCTTCCAAGAGACCCAGTACTTC. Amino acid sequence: CASSLVGGGSFQETQYF.

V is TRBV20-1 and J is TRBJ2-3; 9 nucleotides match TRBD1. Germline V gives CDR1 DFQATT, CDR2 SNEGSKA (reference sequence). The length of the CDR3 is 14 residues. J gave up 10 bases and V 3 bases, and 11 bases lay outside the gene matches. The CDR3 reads CSASEGQGYEAQYF. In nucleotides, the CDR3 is TGCAGTGCTAGCGAGGGACAGGGCTACGAGGCGCAGTATTTT.

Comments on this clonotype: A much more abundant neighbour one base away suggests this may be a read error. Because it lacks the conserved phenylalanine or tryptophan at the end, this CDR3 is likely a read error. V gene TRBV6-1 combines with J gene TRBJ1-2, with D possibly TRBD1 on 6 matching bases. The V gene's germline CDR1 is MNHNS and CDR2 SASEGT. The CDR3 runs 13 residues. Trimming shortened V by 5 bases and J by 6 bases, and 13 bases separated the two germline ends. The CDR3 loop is CASSYDRGNGYTL. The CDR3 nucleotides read TGTGCCAGCAGTTACGATAGGGGGAATGGCTACACCCTC.

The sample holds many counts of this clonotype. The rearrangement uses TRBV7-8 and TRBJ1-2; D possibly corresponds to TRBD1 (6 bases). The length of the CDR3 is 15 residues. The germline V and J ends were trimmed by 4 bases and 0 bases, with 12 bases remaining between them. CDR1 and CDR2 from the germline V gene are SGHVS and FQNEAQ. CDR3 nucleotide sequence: TGTGCCAGCAGCTCAGGACAGCACGCTAACTATGGCTACACCTTC. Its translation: CASSSGQHANYGYTF.

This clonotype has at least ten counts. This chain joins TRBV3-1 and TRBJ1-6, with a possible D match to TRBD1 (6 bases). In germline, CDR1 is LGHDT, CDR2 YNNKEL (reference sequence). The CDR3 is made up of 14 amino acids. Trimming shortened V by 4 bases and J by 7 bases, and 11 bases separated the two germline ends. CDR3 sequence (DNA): TGTGCCAGCAGCCTCAAGGGGGTAAATTCACCCCTCCACTTT. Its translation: CASSLKGVNSPLHF.

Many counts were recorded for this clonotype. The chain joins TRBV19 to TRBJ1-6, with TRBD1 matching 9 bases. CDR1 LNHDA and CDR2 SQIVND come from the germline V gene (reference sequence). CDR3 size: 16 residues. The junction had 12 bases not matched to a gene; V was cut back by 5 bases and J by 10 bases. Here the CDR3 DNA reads TGTGCCAGTAGTCAGGTCGAGGGACAGGGAAACTCACCCCTCCACTTT. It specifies CASSQVEGQGNSPLHF.

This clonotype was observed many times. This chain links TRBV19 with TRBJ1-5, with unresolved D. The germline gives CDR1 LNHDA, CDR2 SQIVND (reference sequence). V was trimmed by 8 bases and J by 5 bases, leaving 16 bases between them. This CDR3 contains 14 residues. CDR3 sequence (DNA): TGTGCCAGTCAGACGCCAACTAACCATCAGCCCCAGCATTTT. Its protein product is CASQTPTNHQPQHF.

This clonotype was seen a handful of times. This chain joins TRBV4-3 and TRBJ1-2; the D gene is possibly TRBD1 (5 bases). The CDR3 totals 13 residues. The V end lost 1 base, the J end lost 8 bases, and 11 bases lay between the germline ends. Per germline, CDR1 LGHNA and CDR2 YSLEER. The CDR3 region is CASSQVGQTGYTF. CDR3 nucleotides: TGCGCCAGCAGCCAAGTAGGACAAACAGGCTACACCTTC.

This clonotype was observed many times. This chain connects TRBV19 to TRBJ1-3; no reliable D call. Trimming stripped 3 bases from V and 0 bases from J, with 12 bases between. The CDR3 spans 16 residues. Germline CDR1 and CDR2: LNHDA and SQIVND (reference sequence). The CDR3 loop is CASSIRRMSSGNTIYF. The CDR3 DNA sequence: TGTGCCAGTAGTATCCGCAGGATGAGCTCTGGAAACACCATATATTTT.

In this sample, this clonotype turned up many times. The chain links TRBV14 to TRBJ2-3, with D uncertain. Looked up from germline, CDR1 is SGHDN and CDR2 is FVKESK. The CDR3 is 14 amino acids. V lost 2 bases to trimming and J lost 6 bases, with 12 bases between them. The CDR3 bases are TGTGCCAGCAGCCAAATTTCAGGTTCTGATACGCAGTATTTT. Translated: CASSQISGSDTQYF.